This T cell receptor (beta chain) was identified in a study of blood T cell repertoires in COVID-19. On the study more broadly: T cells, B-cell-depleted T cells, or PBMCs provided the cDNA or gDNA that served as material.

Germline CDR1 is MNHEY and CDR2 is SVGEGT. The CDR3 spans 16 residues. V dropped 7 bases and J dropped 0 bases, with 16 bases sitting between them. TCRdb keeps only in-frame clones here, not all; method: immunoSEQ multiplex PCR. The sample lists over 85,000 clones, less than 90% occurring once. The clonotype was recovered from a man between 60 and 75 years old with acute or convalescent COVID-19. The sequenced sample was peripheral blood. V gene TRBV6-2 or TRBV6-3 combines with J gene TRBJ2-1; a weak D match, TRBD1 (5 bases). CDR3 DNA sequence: TGTGCCAGCACCCCGACAGAATTGAGCTCCTACAATGAGCAGTTCTTC. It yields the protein CASTPTELSSYNEQFF.